The source of this TCR beta chain is a study of CD8+CD57+ T cells in acquired aplastic anemia. To note about this clonotype: The germline gene is not matched at one end of the junction; a read error may be the cause.

According to the study, genomic DNA was the template for TCR beta VDJ and CDR3 profiling. TCRdb reanalysed the reads using MiXCR and keeps one entry per CDR3 protein. The sample holds hundreds of thousands of distinct CDR3 sequences, around 30% seen once. Whoever was chosen for sequencing had shown CD8+CD57+ cell expansion by flow cytometry. CDR3 length equals 17 residues. In germline, CDR1 is SGHAT, CDR2 FQDESV (reference sequence). The rearrangement joins TRBV11-1 to TRBJ2-1, with 13 bases matching TRBD2. This clonotype was obtained from a human donor with aplastic anemia. Sequenced: sorted CD4+, CD8+, or CD8+CD57+ T cells (not recorded which) from PBMCs. In DNA, the CDR3 is TGCGCCAGCAGCTTTGGACTAGCGGGAGAAATCAACAATGAGCAGTTCTTC. Its translation: CASSFGLAGEINNEQFF.